This entry concerns a single T cell receptor beta chain. The data were taken from a study of blood T cell repertoires in COVID-19. About the study: COVID-19 samples from acute and convalescent phases originated in the United States, Italy and Spain.

Measured with immunoSEQ multiplex PCR; TCRdb has only the in-frame clones, and not every one. The table lists roughly 250,000 clones, roughly 84% of them singletons. Per germline, CDR1 LGHDT and CDR2 YNNKEL (reference sequence). This CDR3 has 14 amino acids. The V end lost 4 bases, the J end lost 4 bases, and 14 bases lay between the germline ends. The J gene is TRBJ2-7, the V gene TRBV3-1 (or the pseudogene TRBV3-2), with D maybe TRBD2 (6 bases). This sequence originates from a person between 70 and 80 years old with COVID-19, enrolled during active disease. The material sequenced was peripheral blood. Here the CDR3 DNA reads TGTGCCAGCAGCCCCGGGGCGGGGTCATACGAGCAGTACTTC. It codes for CASSPGAGSYEQYF.